One and the same sample provided the 27 T cell receptor beta chains below, sequenced in a study of CD8+ T cells in alopecia areata. Following extraction, RNA underwent reverse transcription to cDNA, which served as the sequencing template. The method was immunoSEQ multiplex PCR; TCRdb's version includes in-frame clones alone and lacks a portion of them. Of roughly 150,000 clones listed, around 55% are singletons. This sample comprised CD8+ T cells sorted from blood, obtained at week 0. The receptors come from a human donor with alopecia areata.

This chain uses TRBV5-1 with TRBJ2-1; D call uncertain. V lost 5 bases to trimming and J lost 1 base, with 13 bases between them. Germline assignment: CDR1 SGHRS and CDR2 YFSETQ. The CDR3 totals 15 residues. The CDR3 DNA follows: TGCGCCAGCAGGGTAATTGACGGTTCCTACAATGAGCAGTTCTTC. This encodes CASRVIDGSYNEQFF. Full variable domain (outside the CDR3, taken from reference TRBV5-1 and TRBJ2-1): KAGVTQTPRYLIKTRGQQVTLSCSPISGHRSVSWYQQTPGQGLQFLFEYFSETQRNKGNFPGRFSGRQFSNSRSEMNVSTLELGDSALYLCASRVIDGSYNEQFFGPGTRLTVL.

The chain recombines TRBV6-5 with TRBJ1-1, with a weak D call TRBD1 (5 bases). Germline V lookup: CDR1 MNHEY, CDR2 SVGAGI. The CDR3 extends over 13 amino acids. Trimming took off 4 bases at V and 3 bases at J, with 9 bases between the two ends. CDR3 sequence: CASSSRTYTEAFF. The DNA of the CDR3 is TGTGCCAGCAGTTCACGGACATACACTGAAGCTTTCTTT.

The chain has TRBV7-9 and TRBJ2-1, with D possibly matching TRBD1 (6 bases). CDR3 length equals 12 residues. CDR1 is SEHNR and CDR2 is FQNEAQ in the germline V gene (reference sequence). CDR3 sequence: CAEGENYNEQFF. CDR3 bases: TGTGCAGAGGGGGAAAACTACAATGAGCAGTTCTTC.

The chain carries TRBV27 and TRBJ2-1; 11 nucleotides line up with TRBD2. V lost 6 bases, J lost 0 bases, and 7 bases stayed unmatched. Germline CDR1 is MNHEY and CDR2 is SMNVEV (reference sequence). This CDR3 has 17 amino acids. The CDR3 DNA sequence: TGTGCCAGCAGCCGGACCGGACTAGCGGGCTCCTACAATGAGCAGTTCTTC. This encodes CASSRTGLAGSYNEQFF.

This clone was observed a handful of times. This sequence joins TRBV4-3 and TRBJ2-1; D is undetermined. The V end was cut by 4 bases, the J end by 10 bases, with 14 bases between. CDR3 length equals 13 residues. CDR1 is LGHNA, CDR2 YSLEER, per germline. CDR3 in amino acids: CASSRGVGLEQFF. CDR3 nucleotides: TGCGCCAGCAGCCGTGGGGTAGGGTTGGAGCAGTTCTTC.

This clone turned up a few times. The chain carries TRBV30 and TRBJ2-1; 8 bases are shared with TRBD2. The CDR3 is 13 amino acids. The germline CDR1 and CDR2 sequences are GTSNPN and SVGIG (reference sequence). J lost 4 bases, V lost 5 bases, and 4 bases had no gene match. CDR3: CAWGAGAYNEQFF. CDR3 in DNA: TGTGCCTGGGGAGCGGGGGCTTACAATGAGCAGTTCTTC.

The rearrangement links TRBV27 to TRBJ2-1, with D possibly being TRBD2 (5 bases). This CDR3 is 16 amino acids long. Trimming removed 2 bases at V and 6 bases at J, with 17 bases between. The germline gives CDR1 MNHEY, CDR2 SMNVEV (reference sequence). CDR3 residues: CASSLVVTGGFNEQFF. For the CDR3, the DNA is TGTGCCAGCAGTTTAGTGGTTACCGGAGGTTTCAATGAGCAGTTCTTC.

This clone was found a few times. The chain recombines TRBV7-8 with TRBJ1-6; possibly TRBD1 for D (5 bases). Trimming shortened V by 3 bases and J by 10 bases, and 16 bases separated the two germline ends. CDR1 and CDR2 from the germline V gene are SGHVS and FQNEAQ. This CDR3 has 15 residues. CDR3 nucleotides: TGTGCCAGCAGCTTTCTGAACTCAGGGAAATCACCCCTCCACTTT. Its protein is CASSFLNSGKSPLHF.

In this sample, this clone turned up a few times. The chain joins TRBV29-1 to TRBJ1-2, with D uncertain. Germline V CDR1 and CDR2: SQVTM, ANQGSEA. The ends were cut back, 4 bases at V and 1 base at J, with 13 bases in the middle. The CDR3 extends over 14 amino acids. This CDR3 is CSVGLSDFNYGYTF. The CDR3 DNA reads as TGCAGCGTTGGATTATCAGATTTTAACTATGGCTACACCTTC.

The V call is TRBV28, the J call TRBJ2-5; 7 bases match TRBD1. The germline V gene has CDR1 MDHEN and CDR2 SYDVKM. This CDR3 contains 14 residues. After removal of 5 bases from V and 7 bases from J, the junction contained 10 bases not matched to a gene. The CDR3 protein is CASSPPTGPATQYF. The CDR3 region has the DNA TGTGCCAGCAGTCCGCCGACAGGGCCAGCGACCCAGTACTTC.

The chain is built from TRBV13 and TRBJ2-1; D is undetermined. Germline V CDR1 and CDR2: PRHDT, FYEKMQ (reference sequence). This CDR3 is 18 amino acids long. Trimming shortened V by 0 bases and J by 0 bases, and 15 bases separated the two germline ends. In DNA form, the CDR3 reads TGTGCCAGCAGCTTAGGAGGCTTTCGAGTAAGCTCCTACAATGAGCAGTTCTTC. It encodes CASSLGGFRVSSYNEQFF. Full variable domain (outside the CDR3, taken from reference TRBV13 and TRBJ2-1): AAGVIQSPRHLIKEKRETATLKCYPIPRHDTVYWYQQGPGQDPQFLISFYEKMQSDKGSIPDRFSAQQFSDYHSELNMSSLELGDSALYFCASSLGGFRVSSYNEQFFGPGTRLTVL.

This clone was detected a few times. V usage is TRBV13 and J usage is TRBJ2-5; D is uncertain. The V gene's germline CDR1 is PRHDT and CDR2 FYEKMQ (reference sequence). The V and J ends lost 7 bases and 2 bases respectively, with 11 bases between them. The CDR3 consists of 13 residues. DNA for the CDR3: TGTGCCAGCACCCAACAGTTGCAAGAGACCCAGTACTTC. The encoded protein is CASTQQLQETQYF.

The chain employs TRBV29-1 and TRBJ2-7; 7 positions agree with TRBD1. The CDR3 covers 15 residues. The germline V gene encodes CDR1 SQVTM and CDR2 ANQGSEA. The ends lost 2 bases at V and 2 bases at J; junction bases unmatched: 9. CDR3 amino acids: CSVERAGTVTYEQYF. In DNA form, the CDR3 reads TGCAGCGTTGAACGGGCCGGGACAGTAACCTACGAGCAGTACTTC.

The rearrangement uses TRBV7-9 and TRBJ1-5; possible D gene TRBD1, 5 bases. The CDR3 has 15 amino acids. Germline V gives CDR1 SEHNR, CDR2 FQNEAQ (reference sequence). Between the trimmed V and J ends, which lost 6 bases and 4 bases, there was a span of 16 bases. CDR3 sequence: CASSATGTANQPQHF. The DNA for the CDR3 is TGTGCCAGCAGTGCGACCGGGACGGCAAATCAGCCCCAGCATTTT.

This clone has only a few counts. The CDR3 spells CASWTGDEQFF. The CDR3, as DNA: TGTGCCAGCTGGACGGGGGACGAGCAGTTCTTC. The chain has TRBV2 and TRBJ2-1; weak D call: TRBD2 (6 bases). This CDR3 is built from 11 residues. Trimming took off 8 bases at V and 10 bases at J, with 12 bases between the two ends. Per the germline V gene, CDR1 is SNHLY and CDR2 is FYNNEI.

The V call is TRBV7-3, the J call TRBJ1-1; D is perhaps TRBD1 (6 bases). The CDR3 runs to 14 residues. Per germline, CDR1 SGHTA and CDR2 FQGTGA. Trimming took 5 bases from V and 4 from J, leaving 14 bases between them. The DNA of the CDR3 is TGTGCCAGCAGCGCGGGGGGCTTCGGCACTGAAGCTTTCTTT. Translated: CASSAGGFGTEAFF.

The table lists this clone with a few counts. This chain uses TRBV29-1 with TRBJ2-1, with no clear D. V shed 0 bases and J shed 6 bases, with 6 bases lying between them. There are 12 residues in the CDR3. CDR1 is SQVTM and CDR2 is ANQGSEA in the germline V gene. In DNA form, the CDR3 reads TGCAGCGTTGAAGATCCAGCCAATGAGCAGTTCTTC. Translation: CSVEDPANEQFF.

The V call is TRBV19, the J call TRBJ1-6; D ambiguous. The V end was cut by 10 bases, the J end by 6 bases, with 13 bases between. CDR1 and CDR2 from the germline V gene are LNHDA and SQIVND (reference sequence). This CDR3 has 13 amino acids. This CDR3 is CATSGGGNSPLHF. The CDR3 coding sequence is TGTGCCACGAGTGGCGGTGGTAATTCACCCCTCCACTTT.

The chain joins TRBV2 to TRBJ2-3, with unresolved D. There are 15 residues in the CDR3. Germline CDR1 is SNHLY and CDR2 is FYNNEI. Trimming stripped 7 bases from V and 2 bases from J, with 16 bases between. The CDR3 nucleotides are TGTGCCAGCACCTTGGTTGTTACTCCCACAGATACGCAGTATTTT. Protein product: CASTLVVTPTDTQYF. Complete variable domain (other parts from reference TRBV2 and TRBJ2-3): EPEVTQTPSHQVTQMGQEVILRCVPISNHLYFYWYRQILGQKVEFLVSFYNNEISEKSEIFDDQFSVERPDGSNFTLKIRSTKLEDSAMYFCASTLVVTPTDTQYFGPGTRLTVL.

The rearrangement links TRBV6-6 to TRBJ1-5; D unclear. Germline V gives CDR1 MNHNY, CDR2 SVGAGI (reference sequence). Trimming removed 7 bases at V and 1 base at J, with 5 bases between. The CDR3 loop spans 12 amino acids. DNA of the CDR3: TGTGCCAGCAAACCGAGCAATCAGCCCCAGCATTTT. Residues: CASKPSNQPQHF.

The rearrangement uses TRBV11-2 and TRBJ2-2; D perhaps matches TRBD1 (6 bases). The CDR3 contains 15 residues. With 1 base removed from V and 4 bases from J, the gap between germline ends came to 10 bases. CDR1 SGHAT and CDR2 FQNNGV come from the germline V gene. CDR3 bases: TGTGCCAGCAGCTTAGCCCAGGGGAGCACCGGGGAGCTGTTTTTT. As protein: CASSLAQGSTGELFF.

The chain links TRBV5-5 to TRBJ2-7, with D tentatively TRBD1 (5 bases). CDR3 length: 16 residues. Per germline, CDR1 SGHKS and CDR2 YYEKEE (reference sequence). Trimming shortened V by 3 bases and J by 2 bases, and 18 bases separated the two germline ends. The CDR3 nucleotides read TGTGCCAGCAGCTCGGACCCAAGGACAACAACCTACGAGCAGTACTTC. Translating gives CASSSDPRTTTYEQYF.

This clone was detected only a few times. Other DNA variants within this sample encode the same CDR3. The CDR3 sequence is CASSLGGGNEQFF. The CDR3 DNA is TGTGCCAGCAGCTTAGGCGGGGGAAATGAGCAGTTCTTC. The V gene is TRBV7-9, the J gene TRBJ2-1, with 7 bases aligning to TRBD2. This CDR3 has 13 residues. The trim removed 1 base at V and 7 bases at J, leaving 1 base unmatched. CDR1 and CDR2 (germline): SEHNR, FQNEAQ (reference sequence).

The V call is TRBV29-1, the J call TRBJ1-1, with 8 bases matching TRBD1. The CDR3 totals 12 residues. The V segment lost 6 bases and the J segment 5 bases; nucleotides outside the gene matches: 5. Germline V gene lookup returns CDR1 SQVTM and CDR2 ANQGSEA. CDR3 sequence: CSVTGVETEAFF. CDR3 DNA sequence: TGCAGCGTGACAGGGGTAGAAACTGAAGCTTTCTTT.

The CDR3: CATTGVNTGELFF. In DNA, the CDR3 is TGTGCCACGACAGGGGTGAACACCGGGGAGCTGTTTTTT. This chain joins TRBV10-3 and TRBJ2-2, with 8 bases lining up with TRBD1. CDR1 and CDR2 from the germline V gene are ENHRY and SYGVKD. This CDR3 has 13 residues. The junction had 2 bases not matched to a gene; V was cut back by 10 bases and J by 1 base.

This chain links TRBV7-2 with TRBJ2-1; TRBD2 aligns across 12 bases. Germline V gene lookup returns CDR1 SGHTA and CDR2 FQGNSA. The CDR3 has 14 residues. With V trimmed by 8 bases and J by 6 bases, 5 bases remained unmatched. The CDR3 nucleotides read TGTGCCAGCCTTCTAGCGGGGGGGCCCAATGAGCAGTTCTTC. Its translation is CASLLAGGPNEQFF.

The chain joins TRBV27 to TRBJ1-1; 11 positions match TRBD1. Germline-derived CDR1 and CDR2 are MNHEY and SMNVEV (reference sequence). The CDR3 totals 15 residues. V was clipped by 6 bases and J by 6 bases; unmatched bases: 9. CDR3 protein: CASSVSGTGGSEAFF. CDR3 nucleotides: TGTGCCAGCAGCGTTTCCGGGACAGGGGGTTCTGAAGCTTTCTTT.